This is a list of T cell receptor beta chains from one sample in a study of T cell responses to AZD1222 COVID-19 vaccine. Only in-frame clones appear in the TCRdb table, and some are missing; sequencing was by immunoSEQ multiplex PCR. This sample has about 62,000 clones, with 76% found just once. Sample: peripheral blood, taken on day 0 of AZD1222 vaccination. Receptors were obtained from an adult in good health. Both conserved end residues are part of each CDR3. A D gene is named only where the DNA matches it firmly.

V gene | CDR3 length | D gene | CDR3 protein
TRBV28 | 11 | NA | CASRREYGYTF
TRBV7-9 | 16 | TRBD1 | CASSPPLGQGKDGYTF
TRBV6-2/TRBV6-3 | 14 | TRBD1 | CASSRTGDPYGYTF
TRBV7-2 | 16 | NA | CASSLDPGVGLGKLFF
TRBV7-9 | 13 | NA | CASSPAHQETQYF
TRBV7-9 | 13 | NA | CASQPGTAYEQYF
TRBV12-5 | 14 | TRBD1 | CASGSTGANTEAFF
TRBV5-6 | 14 | NA | CASSGIQGYNEQFF
TRBV28 | 16 | NA | CASRKGLATTNEKLFF
TRBV5-4 | 15 | NA | CASSLARENDSPLHF
TRBV21-1 | 14 | NA | CASSKESPSYEQYF
TRBV7-3 | 15 | NA | CASSKQSAGTDTQYF
TRBV9 | 14 | TRBD1 | CASNPQGADYGYTF
TRBV4-3 | 14 | NA | CASSQDRRKAGYTF
TRBV20-1 | 11 | NA | CSGRRTDTQYF
TRBV11-2 | 15 | NA | CASSSTQGTNEKLFF
TRBV6-5 | 14 | NA | CASNYGGSNYGYTF
TRBV23-1 | 19 | TRBD2 | CASSQTRTSGGPNTGELFF
TRBV13 | 14 | TRBD2 | CASSLTSGGETQYF
TRBV25-1 | 17 | TRBD1 | CASSKTGTSTYNSPLHF
TRBV6-1 | 13 | TRBD1 | CASSEQGARGYTF
TRBV19 | 15 | NA | CASSAGNGANYGYTF
TRBV19 | 13 | NA | CASSNQGQETQYF
TRBV7-9 | 16 | TRBD1 | CASSLARTGGDEKLFF